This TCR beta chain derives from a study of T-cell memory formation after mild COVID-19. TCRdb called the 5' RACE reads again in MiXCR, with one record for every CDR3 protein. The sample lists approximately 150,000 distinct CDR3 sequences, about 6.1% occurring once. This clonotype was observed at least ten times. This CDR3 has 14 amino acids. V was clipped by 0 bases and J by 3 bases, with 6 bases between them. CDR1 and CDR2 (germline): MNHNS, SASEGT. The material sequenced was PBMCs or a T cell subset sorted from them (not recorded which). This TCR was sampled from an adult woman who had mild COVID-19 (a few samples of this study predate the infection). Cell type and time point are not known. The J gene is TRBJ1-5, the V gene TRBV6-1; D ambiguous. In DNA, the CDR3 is TGTGCCAGCAGTGAAGCGCTCGTCAATCAGCCCCAGCATTTT. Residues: CASSEALVNQPQHF.